This entry lists 16 T cell receptor beta chains sequenced from one sample in a study of glioma-infiltrating T cells. The iRepertoire nested amplicon-rescue multiplex PCR amplified TCR alpha and beta CDR3s from RNA. TCRdb reprocessed the multiplex PCR reads via MiXCR and lists one record per CDR3 protein. The data show around 100,000 distinct CDR3 sequences, around 31% seen once. Sequenced sample: glioma tissue, nonneoplastic brain tissue, or PBMCs (not recorded which). All receptors come from a human donor with low-grade glioma or glioblastoma, undergoing nonglioma brain surgery, or in good health (not recorded which).

This clonotype showed up many times. The chain couples TRBV28 to TRBJ1-6, with D possibly TRBD1 on 5 matching bases. Trimming took 1 base from V and 11 from J, leaving 12 bases between them. The germline gives CDR1 MDHEN, CDR2 SYDVKM. The CDR3 is 14 amino acids. CDR3 sequence reads: CASSLYGQGPPLHF. CDR3 sequence (DNA): TGTGCCAGCAGTTTATACGGGCAGGGACCACCCCTCCACTTT.

The genes are TRBV19 and TRBJ2-2; D call uncertain. This CDR3 is 12 amino acids long. Trimming cost V 7 bases and J 4 bases, with 7 bases left between them. CDR1 is LNHDA, CDR2 SQIVND, per germline (reference sequence). The CDR3 coding sequence is TGTGCCAGTAATGTAGGCACCGGGGAGCTGTTTTTT. Its translation is CASNVGTGELFF.

This clonotype appeared a single time. A much larger clone differs by one base, so this may be a read error. This chain links TRBV20-1 with TRBJ1-1; D remains unclear. Germline CDR1 reads DFQATT; CDR2 reads SNEGSKA (reference sequence). The CDR3 runs 13 residues. V shed 4 bases and J shed 4 bases, with 13 bases lying between them. The CDR3: CSANRQLSTEAFF. As DNA, the CDR3 is TGCAGTGCTAATAGACAACTGAGCACTGAAGCTTTCTTT.

Notes on this clonotype: This may come from a read error, since a much larger clone is one base off. The V call is TRBV6-2 or TRBV6-3, the J call TRBJ2-5; possible D gene TRBD1, 5 bases. Germline-derived CDR1 and CDR2 are MNHEY and SVGEGT. The V gene lost 7 bases and the J gene lost 3 bases, with 12 bases spanning the gap. This CDR3 is 13 amino acids long. The CDR3 DNA is TGTGCCAGCACTTGGCAGGGCGAAGAGACCCAGTACTTC. This translates into CASTWQGEETQYF.

On this clonotype: A much larger clone sits a single nucleotide away, making a read error possible. The rearrangement uses TRBV6-5 and TRBJ1-6; D might be TRBD1 (6 bases). Germline CDR1 is MNHEY and CDR2 is SVGAGI. The CDR3 is 17 residues long. The CDR3 region has the DNA TGTGCCAGCAGTTCCCGGACTCAACCAGGGGATAATCCACCCCTCCACTTT. Its translation is CASSSRTQPGDNPPLHF.

This clonotype was counted many times. This chain connects TRBV6-1 to TRBJ2-4; tentative D call: TRBD2 (6 bases). The germline CDR1 and CDR2 sequences are MNHNS and SASEGT. The CDR3 contains 16 residues. Trimming took off 6 bases at V and 0 bases at J, with 15 bases between the two ends. CDR3 in amino acids: CASRTPAGVAKNIQYF. As DNA, the CDR3 is TGTGCCAGCAGAACCCCAGCGGGCGTAGCCAAAAACATTCAGTACTTC.

At least ten counts were recorded for this clonotype. The J gene is TRBJ1-5, the V gene TRBV7-9, with 7 bases matching TRBD1. Trimming cost V 5 bases and J 6 bases; bases outside gene matches: 10. CDR3 length: 15 amino acids. Germline V gene lookup returns CDR1 SEHNR and CDR2 FQNEAQ (reference sequence). The CDR3 DNA sequence: TGTGCCAGCAGCCCAGGGGGGAATAGAGGTCAGCCCCAGCATTTT. This gives the protein CASSPGGNRGQPQHF.

This clonotype was observed at least ten times. This sequence joins TRBV20-1 and TRBJ1-1; TRBD1 matches at 8 bases. Germline V lookup: CDR1 DFQATT, CDR2 SNEGSKA (reference sequence). V gave up 6 bases and J gave up 4 bases; unmatched junction bases: 7. This CDR3 has 13 amino acids. The CDR3 DNA is TGCAGTGCACAAGGGACAGGCGTCACTGAAGCTTTCTTT. Its protein is CSAQGTGVTEAFF.

This chain joins TRBV14 and TRBJ1-6; D uncertain. CDR3 length: 15 amino acids. Trimming shortened V by 1 base and J by 9 bases, and 13 bases separated the two germline ends. The germline V gene has CDR1 SGHDN and CDR2 FVKESK. The CDR3 protein is CASSQAFAPISPLHF. The CDR3 DNA follows: TGTGCCAGCAGCCAAGCGTTCGCCCCCATTTCACCCCTCCACTTT.

At least ten counts were recorded for this clonotype. The rearrangement joins TRBV10-3 to TRBJ1-1; the match to TRBD1 covers 11 bases. Trimming took 5 bases from V and 4 from J; bases not matched to a gene: 3. Germline V gene lookup returns CDR1 ENHRY and CDR2 SYGVKD. CDR3 length: 14 residues. DNA for the CDR3: TGTGCCATCAGTAATGGACAGGGGGCCACTGAAGCTTTCTTT. Amino acid sequence: CAISNGQGATEAFF.

This clonotype appeared many times. The chain combines TRBV27 with TRBJ1-2, with D unclear. Germline CDR1 and CDR2: MNHEY and SMNVEV (reference sequence). The V end lost 0 bases, the J end lost 8 bases, and 13 bases lay between the germline ends. CDR3 length: 14 residues. CDR3 amino acids: CASSLSAGRIGYTF. The DNA for the CDR3 is TGTGCCAGCAGTTTATCTGCAGGTCGCATCGGCTACACCTTC.

This clonotype occurred many times. The chain is built from TRBV6-2 or TRBV6-3 and TRBJ1-2; a possible D gene is TRBD1 (6 bases). Germline V gene sequence: CDR1 MNHEY, CDR2 SVGEGT. V shed 5 bases and J shed 7 bases, with 14 bases lying between them. The length of the CDR3 is 13 residues. CDR3: CASSRRTDLGYTF. The CDR3 DNA sequence: TGTGCCAGCAGTCGAAGGACAGACCTTGGCTACACCTTC.

The chain has TRBV15 and TRBJ1-5; TRBD1 is a possible D gene (5 bases). CDR1 LNHNV and CDR2 YYDKDF come from the germline V gene (reference sequence). The CDR3 sequence is 14 residues long. Trimming shortened V by 2 bases and J by 6 bases, and 11 bases separated the two germline ends. This CDR3 reads CATSRPRDGQPQHF. The DNA of the CDR3 is TGTGCCACCAGCAGACCCCGGGACGGTCAGCCCCAGCATTTT.

This clonotype was seen many times. The chain joins TRBV25-1 to TRBJ2-7; unclear D gene. Trimming cost V 7 bases and J 1 base, with 5 bases left between them. Per germline, CDR1 MGHDK and CDR2 SYGVNS. The CDR3 consists of 11 residues. The CDR3 loop is CASIGSYEQYF. CDR3 DNA sequence: TGTGCCAGCATAGGATCCTACGAGCAGTACTTC.

This clonotype was observed many times. CDR3 sequence reads: CASTGTGGSEAFF. Written as DNA, the CDR3 is TGTGCCAGCACCGGGACAGGGGGTAGTGAAGCTTTCTTT. The chain is built from TRBV7-9 and TRBJ1-1; 11 bases are a match to TRBD1. Germline CDR1 and CDR2: SEHNR and FQNEAQ (reference sequence). V shed 7 bases, J shed 7 bases, and the junction held 5 bases outside the gene matches. The CDR3 totals 13 residues.

This clonotype appeared once. Just one base apart from a much larger clone, this may be a read error. V gene TRBV6-1 combines with J gene TRBJ1-2; possible D gene TRBD1, 5 bases. Looked up from germline, CDR1 is MNHNS and CDR2 is SASEGT. The CDR3 extends over 15 amino acids. V was shortened by 6 bases and J by 6 bases, with 20 bases between the two germline ends. In DNA, the CDR3 is TGTGCCAGCAGCCCCCAGGGTGCGGAGAAGAATGGCTACACCTTC. As protein: CASSPQGAEKNGYTF.